This T cell receptor (beta chain) was obtained from a study of CD8 T cells in Susac syndrome. Whole-study context: The Susac syndrome patients that were sequenced included about 6 with active disease and 8 or 9 in remission.

The authors sequenced TCR beta from blood CD8+ and CD4+ T cells. Susac syndrome patients met recently defined diagnostic criteria for definite or probable disease. With random hexamers, reverse transcription was performed on about 0.5 to 1 ug of RNA. TCRdb analysed the immunoSEQ multiplex PCR reads with MiXCR anew, one entry per CDR3 protein. The repertoire includes about 120,000 distinct CDR3 sequences, around 94% of them detected once, and about 0.27% sits in the top ten. The CDR3 runs to 12 residues. Looked up from germline, CDR1 is LNHDA and CDR2 is SQIVND (reference sequence). Trimming pared 7 bases from V and 6 bases from J, leaving 10 bases between.

The source is a human donor with Susac syndrome. V gene TRBV19 combines with J gene TRBJ2-1; D is uncertain. The sequenced sample consisted of CD8+ T cells from PBMCs. For the CDR3, the DNA is TGTGCCAGTAAAGGTATGGGCAATGAGCAGTTCTTC. The encoded protein is CASKGMGNEQFF.